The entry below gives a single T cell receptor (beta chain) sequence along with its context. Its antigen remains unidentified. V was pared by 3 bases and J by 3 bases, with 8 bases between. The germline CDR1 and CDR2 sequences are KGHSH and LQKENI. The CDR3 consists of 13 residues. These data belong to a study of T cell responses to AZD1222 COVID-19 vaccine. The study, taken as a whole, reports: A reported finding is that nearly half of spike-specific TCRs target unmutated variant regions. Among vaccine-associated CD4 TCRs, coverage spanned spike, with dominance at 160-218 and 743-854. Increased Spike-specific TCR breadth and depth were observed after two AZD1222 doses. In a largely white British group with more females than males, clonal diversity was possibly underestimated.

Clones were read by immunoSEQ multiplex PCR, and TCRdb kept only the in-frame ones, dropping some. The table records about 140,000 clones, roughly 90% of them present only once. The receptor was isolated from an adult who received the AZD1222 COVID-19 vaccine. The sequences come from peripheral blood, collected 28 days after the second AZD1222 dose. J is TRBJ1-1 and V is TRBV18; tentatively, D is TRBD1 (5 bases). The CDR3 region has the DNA TGTGCCAGCTCACCTGTGGGGGACACTGAAGCTTTCTTT. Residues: CASSPVGDTEAFF.